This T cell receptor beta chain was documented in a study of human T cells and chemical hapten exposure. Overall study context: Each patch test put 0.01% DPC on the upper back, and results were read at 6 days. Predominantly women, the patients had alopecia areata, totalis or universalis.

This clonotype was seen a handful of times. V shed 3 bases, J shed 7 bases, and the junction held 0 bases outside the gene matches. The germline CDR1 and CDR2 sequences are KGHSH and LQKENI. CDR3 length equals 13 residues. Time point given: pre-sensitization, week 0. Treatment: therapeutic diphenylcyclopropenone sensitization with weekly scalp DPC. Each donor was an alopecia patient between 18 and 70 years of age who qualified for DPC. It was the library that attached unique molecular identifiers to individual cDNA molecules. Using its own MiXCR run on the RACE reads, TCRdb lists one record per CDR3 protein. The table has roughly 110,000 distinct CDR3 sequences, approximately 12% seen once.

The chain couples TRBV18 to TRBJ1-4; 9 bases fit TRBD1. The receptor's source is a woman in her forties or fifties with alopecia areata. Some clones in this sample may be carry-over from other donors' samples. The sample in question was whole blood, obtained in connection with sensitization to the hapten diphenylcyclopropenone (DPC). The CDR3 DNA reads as TGTGCCAGCTCACCGGGACAGGGTGAAAAACTGTTTTTT. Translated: CASSPGQGEKLFF.